The 14 T cell receptor beta chains given below trace back to one sample, sequenced in a study of blood T cells in healthy people across ages. A sample-barcoded 5' primer and a J-beta primer mix were used in a second PCR of roughly 6 to 11 cycles. TCRdb redid the calling of the 5' RACE reads with MiXCR, one entry per CDR3 protein. This sample has some 800,000 distinct CDR3 sequences, with roughly 25% found just once. The same specimen was also included in a second study, on T cells of mothers and their children.

The material sequenced was blood. The receptors derive from a boy younger than 18 in good health.

This rearrangement joins TRBV12-3 or TRBV12-4 to TRBJ1-4; D is undetermined. Trimming cost V 7 bases and J 5 bases, with 17 bases left between them. The CDR3 is made up of 15 amino acids. CDR3 nucleotides: TGTGCCAGCACCAAGTCGCGGCCGGGAAATGAAAAACTGTTTTTT. Translation: CASTKSRPGNEKLFF.

The chain employs TRBV28 and TRBJ2-5; no reliable D call. The germline V and J ends were trimmed by 10 bases and 0 bases, with 18 bases remaining between them. In germline, CDR1 is MDHEN, CDR2 SYDVKM. The CDR3 consists of 15 residues. CDR3 nucleotides: TGTGCCACCTCAGTTTTGGGCGGAGACCAAGAGACCCAGTACTTC. Translation: CATSVLGGDQETQYF.

This clonotype was found a few times. V is TRBV28 and J is TRBJ1-1; 9 nucleotides line up with TRBD1. Germline V gene data show CDR1 as MDHEN and CDR2 as SYDVKM. The CDR3 runs to 15 residues. Trimming cost V 4 bases and J 2 bases; bases outside gene matches: 5. CDR3 protein: CASSSTGGRNTEAFF. CDR3 nucleotides: TGTGCCAGCAGTTCGACAGGGGGGCGAAACACTGAAGCTTTCTTT.

There are a few counts of this clonotype. The chain joins TRBV4-3 to TRBJ2-2, with 9 bases identical to TRBD1. Looked up from germline, CDR1 is LGHNA and CDR2 is YSLEER. The CDR3 is made up of 16 amino acids. V trimming: 0 bases; J trimming: 3 bases; junction bases outside the gene matches: 2. CDR3 DNA sequence: TGCGCCAGCAGCCAAGAGGGACAGGGTTACACCGGGGAGCTGTTTTTT. Translation gives CASSQEGQGYTGELFF.

There are a few counts of this clonotype. J is TRBJ1-6 and V is TRBV7-9; D gene ambiguous. The CDR3 runs 14 residues. Germline V gene data show CDR1 as SEHNR and CDR2 as FQNEAQ (reference sequence). V was shortened by 3 bases and J by 7 bases, with 10 bases between the two germline ends. The DNA of the CDR3 is TGTGCCAGCAGCTTCGTGGCAGAGAATTCACCCCTCCACTTT. This codes for CASSFVAENSPLHF.

The genes are TRBV6-5 and TRBJ1-4; TRBD1 agrees at 8 bases. Germline assignment: CDR1 MNHEY and CDR2 SVGAGI. The CDR3 length is 15 residues. The trim removed 2 bases at V and 6 bases at J, leaving 5 bases unmatched. Here the CDR3 reads CASSYVPGGYEKLFF. In DNA, the CDR3 is TGTGCCAGCAGTTACGTCCCAGGGGGCTATGAAAAACTGTTTTTT.

To note about this clonotype: A read error may explain this, as a much larger clone is one base away. The chain uses TRBV18 and TRBJ2-5; TRBD1 is a possible D gene (6 bases). The CDR3 length is 17 residues. Germline values: CDR1 KGHSH, CDR2 LQKENI. The CDR3 nucleotides read TGTCCCAGCTCACCACCGGACAGCGGCTGGGCAGGGGAGACCCAGTACTTC. Translating it yields CPSSPPDSGWAGETQYF.

The rearrangement uses TRBV20-1 and TRBJ2-3; D is unclear. This CDR3 comprises 16 residues. The ends were cut back, 0 bases at V and 5 bases at J, with 18 bases in the middle. Germline V gene data show CDR1 as DFQATT and CDR2 as SNEGSKA (reference sequence). As DNA, the CDR3 is TGCAGTGCTAGAGATCATCTCGGCGGACCAGGAGATACGCAGTATTTT. Its translation is CSARDHLGGPGDTQYF.

This clonotype occurred a few times. The chain is built from TRBV3-1 and TRBJ2-5, with D uncertain. Trimming removed 0 bases at V and 2 bases at J, with 16 bases between. Germline V gene sequence: CDR1 LGHDT, CDR2 YNNKEL (reference sequence). This CDR3 region has 17 residues. CDR3 DNA sequence: TGTGCCAGCAGCCAAGATGGCCTCCAAACAATTCAAGAGACCCAGTACTTC. Translating it yields CASSQDGLQTIQETQYF.

The chain employs TRBV6-5 and TRBJ1-5; 8 bases align to TRBD1. The CDR3 covers 17 residues. Germline assignment: CDR1 MNHEY and CDR2 SVGAGI. V lost 2 bases to trimming and J lost 5 bases; unmatched junction nucleotides: 11. In DNA, the CDR3 is TGTGCCAGCAGTTACCAGGGGGCGCGAGGTAGTCATCAGCCCCAGCATTTT. Protein sequence: CASSYQGARGSHQPQHF.

The chain joins TRBV27 to TRBJ2-1; 9 bases line up with TRBD2. The junction had 8 bases not matched to a gene; V was cut back by 4 bases and J by 4 bases. The CDR3 sequence is 16 residues long. Looked up from germline, CDR1 is MNHEY and CDR2 is SMNVEV (reference sequence). Written as DNA, the CDR3 is TGTGCCAGCAGTTGGGGGGTGACTAGCGGTTACAATGAGCAGTTCTTC. Protein: CASSWGVTSGYNEQFF.

This clonotype was seen a few times. The chain joins TRBV18 to TRBJ2-3; 10 bases fit TRBD2. The junction had 13 bases not matched to a gene; V was cut back by 3 bases and J by 4 bases. CDR1 and CDR2 from the germline V gene are KGHSH and LQKENI. There are 18 residues in the CDR3. CDR3: CASSPNQNLAGVADTQYF. CDR3 sequence (DNA): TGTGCCAGCTCACCGAACCAGAACCTAGCGGGGGTGGCAGATACGCAGTATTTT.

The chain combines TRBV6-2 or TRBV6-3 with TRBJ2-7; D is uncertain. The germline gives CDR1 MNHEY, CDR2 SVGEGT. The CDR3 is made up of 14 amino acids. Trimming removed 7 bases at V and 0 bases at J, with 13 bases between. CDR3 sequence (DNA): TGTGCCAGCAAGGGTTATCTCGCCTCCTACGAGCAGTACTTC. Its translation is CASKGYLASYEQYF.

This clonotype showed up just a few times. The CDR3 region is CASSRDRGAGNTIYF. The CDR3 DNA reads as TGTGCCAGCAGCCGCGACAGGGGAGCTGGAAACACCATATATTTT. This chain connects TRBV6-5 to TRBJ1-3; 8 nucleotides line up with TRBD1. The CDR3 is 15 residues long. The trim removed 6 bases at V and 2 bases at J, leaving 6 bases unmatched. Germline loops: CDR1 MNHEY, CDR2 SVGAGI.